The 13 T cell receptor beta chains given below trace back to one sample, sequenced in a study of Graves' ophthalmopathy and Graves' hyperthyroidism. The authors amplified TCR beta CDR3 regions from RNA transcripts. The workflow started with a first-round RT-PCR run with HTBI primers and then moved on to a second-round multiplex PCR. From the multiplex PCR reads, TCRdb called clonotypes with MiXCR, one entry per CDR3 protein. The sample records about 400,000 distinct CDR3 sequences, approximately 20% being singletons. Sequencing input: peripheral blood. The receptors shown here come from a woman younger than 30 with Graves' ophthalmopathy.

This clonotype was seen ten or more times. The genes are TRBV7-2 and TRBJ1-5, with 8 bases fitting TRBD1. The trim removed 4 bases at V and 5 bases at J, leaving 7 bases unmatched. The CDR3 is 15 residues long. CDR1 SGHTA and CDR2 FQGNSA come from the germline V gene. CDR3 in DNA: TGTGCCAGCAGCTCCGGCGGACAGGGCTATCAGCCCCAGCATTTT. Residues: CASSSGGQGYQPQHF.

This clonotype has at least ten counts. The chain joins TRBV10-3 to TRBJ1-6, with TRBD1 identical over 7 bases. The ends lost 3 bases at V and 4 bases at J; junction bases unmatched: 6. The CDR3 covers 16 residues. The germline CDR1 and CDR2 sequences are ENHRY and SYGVKD. For the CDR3, the DNA is TGTGCCATCAGTGACGCTGAGGGACAGTATAATTCACCCCTCCACTTT. The encoded protein is CAISDAEGQYNSPLHF.

This chain uses TRBV6-2 or TRBV6-3 with TRBJ1-5; D not certain. This CDR3 has 15 residues. The V end was cut by 2 bases, the J end by 3 bases, with 11 bases between. CDR1 and CDR2 from the germline V gene are MNHEY and SVGEGT. The CDR3 region is CASSYHREINQPQHF. CDR3 nucleotides: TGTGCCAGCAGTTACCACCGGGAGATCAATCAGCCCCAGCATTTT.

This clonotype was seen at least ten times. The chain uses TRBV20-1 and TRBJ2-2; 14 nucleotides line up with TRBD2. In germline, CDR1 is DFQATT, CDR2 SNEGSKA (reference sequence). Germline trimming cut 0 bases from V and 3 bases from J; bases unmatched to any gene: 6. The length of the CDR3 is 18 residues. DNA of the CDR3: TGCAGTGCTAGAGATAAGACTAGCGGGGGGGCCGACACCGGGGAGCTGTTTTTT. Translated, it gives CSARDKTSGGADTGELFF.

This clonotype was seen repeatedly, ten times or more. This sequence joins TRBV20-1 and TRBJ1-1, with 7 bases identical to TRBD1. V dropped 4 bases and J dropped 5; count of bases not matched to a gene: 10. Germline CDR1 DFQATT, CDR2 SNEGSKA (reference sequence). CDR3 size: 14 residues. The CDR3 is CSANRDRQKTEAFF. CDR3 DNA: TGCAGTGCTAATAGGGACAGACAGAAAACTGAAGCTTTCTTT.

The chain recombines TRBV10-3 with TRBJ1-2, with 7 bases aligning to TRBD1. V dropped 6 bases and J dropped 8; count of bases not matched to a gene: 12. Germline V gene sequence: CDR1 ENHRY, CDR2 SYGVKD. The CDR3 loop spans 14 amino acids. Written as DNA, the CDR3 is TGTGCCATCAGGCCCTCCCAGGGGGACGAAGGCTACACCTTC. It specifies CAIRPSQGDEGYTF.

This clonotype was seen ten or more times. The DNA of the CDR3 is TGTGCCAGCAGTTTAGGGGCGGGGTTCTATAGCAATCAGCCCCAGCATTTT. It codes for CASSLGAGFYSNQPQHF. The rearrangement links TRBV28 to TRBJ1-5, with D possibly TRBD1 on 5 matching bases. The V and J ends lost 2 bases and 0 bases respectively, with 14 bases between them. The CDR3 contains 17 residues. Germline values: CDR1 MDHEN, CDR2 SYDVKM.

This clonotype was picked up many times. The chain carries TRBV28 and TRBJ1-5; TRBD1 might be the D (5 bases). Germline CDR1 reads MDHEN; CDR2 reads SYDVKM. CDR3 size: 16 residues. Trimming pared 7 bases from V and 3 bases from J, leaving 19 bases between. CDR3: CASNLMAGPLNQPQHF. The DNA for the CDR3 is TGTGCCAGCAATCTCATGGCAGGGCCACTCAATCAGCCCCAGCATTTT.

In its sample, this clonotype was seen many times. The CDR3 DNA is TGTGCCAGTACACCCGACAAGGCTGAAGCTTTCTTT. Its translation: CASTPDKAEAFF. The genes are TRBV12-3 or TRBV12-4 and TRBJ1-1; D is ambiguous. The length of the CDR3 is 12 residues. Trimming left V 9 bases short and J 6 bases short, with 14 bases between.

This clonotype was recorded many times. The rearrangement links TRBV28 to TRBJ2-7; a possible D gene is TRBD1 (6 bases). Germline V gene sequence: CDR1 MDHEN, CDR2 SYDVKM. The CDR3 covers 12 residues. V was trimmed by 5 bases and J by 4 bases, leaving 9 bases between them. The CDR3 is CASSAGQYEQYF. CDR3 nucleotides: TGTGCCAGCAGTGCCGGACAGTACGAGCAGTACTTC.

This clonotype has a count of ten or more. The chain is built from TRBV28 and TRBJ2-7, with 8 bases that match TRBD2. CDR3 length equals 15 residues. Per the germline V gene, CDR1 is MDHEN and CDR2 is SYDVKM. V gave up 2 bases and J gave up 2 bases; unmatched junction bases: 5. In nucleotides, the CDR3 is TGTGCCAGCAGTTTACGCCGCGGGAGGCCCTACGAGCAGTACTTC. It yields the protein CASSLRRGRPYEQYF.

This clonotype was picked up many times. The genes are TRBV6-1 and TRBJ1-1; 7 bases align to TRBD1. V shed 7 bases, J shed 7 bases, and the junction held 3 bases outside the gene matches. The germline V gene has CDR1 MNHNS and CDR2 SASEGT. The CDR3 contains 11 residues. The CDR3 spells CASTNRGEAFF. In DNA form, the CDR3 reads TGTGCCAGCACCAACAGGGGTGAAGCTTTCTTT.

This clonotype was recorded at least ten times. The rearrangement joins TRBV29-1 to TRBJ2-5; the match to TRBD1 covers 7 bases. The trim removed 6 bases at V and 4 bases at J, leaving 17 bases unmatched. This CDR3 has 16 residues. The germline V gene has CDR1 SQVTM and CDR2 ANQGSEA. The DNA of the CDR3 is TGCAGCGTCGTCTTCTTCTTTACAGGGGCCGGAGAGACCCAGTACTTC. This encodes CSVVFFFTGAGETQYF. Complete variable domain (other parts from reference TRBV29-1 and TRBJ2-5): SAVISQKPSRDICQRGTSLTIQCQVDSQVTMMFWYRQQPGQSLTLIATANQGSEATYESGFVIDKFPISRPNLTFSTLTVSNMSPEDSSIYLCSVVFFFTGAGETQYFGPGTRLLVL.